This T cell receptor (beta chain) appears in the sequencing data of a study of blood T cell repertoires in COVID-19. Trimming took 6 bases from V and 5 from J, leaving 11 bases between them. Germline V lookup: CDR1 SEHNR, CDR2 FQNEAQ (reference sequence). This CDR3 is built from 13 residues. The data were produced by immunoSEQ multiplex PCR, yet TCRdb's version contains in-frame clones alone and is incomplete. The profile covers about 42,000 clones, with around 84% appearing a single time and 40% to 55% taken by the ten largest. The chain carries TRBV7-9 and TRBJ2-4; possible D gene TRBD2, 6 bases. The receptor was isolated from a human donor in a cohort sampled during active COVID-19. The sequenced material came from peripheral blood. CDR3 residues: CASRRDEENIQYF. In nucleotides, the CDR3 is TGTGCCAGCAGGCGGGATGAGGAAAACATTCAGTACTTC.